Following are 22 T cell receptor beta chains from one sample sequenced in a study of beta chain features in type 1 diabetes. Sequenced material consisted of expressed TCRB transcripts (all of the isolated RNA was reverse transcribed). Produced via immunoSEQ multiplex PCR; TCRdb's table is partial and in-frame only. The sample comprises more than 350,000 clones, about an eighth of which are singletons, and 0.045% to 0.06% rests with the top ten. The source material was naive CD4+ T cells from blood. These receptors were taken from a woman in her late teens or twenties in good health.

The chain uses TRBV28 and TRBJ1-2; a possible D gene is TRBD1 (6 bases). V was pared by 3 bases and J by 4 bases, with 9 bases between. This CDR3 is 13 amino acids long. Germline CDR1 is MDHEN and CDR2 is SYDVKM. For the CDR3, the DNA is TGTGCCAGCAGTTTTGGGGGCCGCTATGGCTACACCTTC. It specifies CASSFGGRYGYTF.

The chain carries TRBV30 and TRBJ1-2; D is perhaps TRBD1 (5 bases). Looked up from germline, CDR1 is GTSNPN and CDR2 is SVGIG (reference sequence). V was clipped by 0 bases and J by 5 bases, with 10 bases between them. The CDR3 runs 13 residues. Here the CDR3 reads CAWSVLWGYGYTF. CDR3 DNA sequence: TGTGCCTGGAGTGTACTGTGGGGGTATGGCTACACCTTC.

The V and J genes are TRBV7-3 and TRBJ2-3; D not resolved. Trimming took 2 bases from V and 0 from J, leaving 9 bases between them. This CDR3 has 15 residues. Per germline, CDR1 SGHTA and CDR2 FQGTGA. DNA of the CDR3: TGTGCCAGCAGCTTACGACCCCCGAGCACAGATACGCAGTATTTT. Translating it yields CASSLRPPSTDTQYF.

This rearrangement joins TRBV20-1 to TRBJ2-5; D remains unclear. The V end was cut by 4 bases, the J end by 5 bases, with 8 bases between. The CDR3 is 11 amino acids. Germline V lookup: CDR1 DFQATT, CDR2 SNEGSKA (reference sequence). The CDR3 DNA reads TGCAGTGCTACCCTAGTGGAGACCCAGTACTTC. As protein: CSATLVETQYF.

This clone was detected ten times or more. V usage is TRBV7-9 and J usage is TRBJ2-7, with 11 bases fitting TRBD2. Germline V gene lookup returns CDR1 SEHNR and CDR2 FQNEAQ (reference sequence). CDR3 length: 15 amino acids. Trimming took 1 base from V and 5 from J; bases not matched to a gene: 4. CDR3 protein: CASSLGLAGTHEQYF. The DNA for the CDR3 is TGTGCCAGCAGCTTAGGACTAGCGGGAACTCACGAGCAGTACTTC.

This clone was recorded a few times. The genes are TRBV30 and TRBJ2-1; 11 bases are a match to TRBD2. CDR1 GTSNPN and CDR2 SVGIG come from the germline V gene (reference sequence). V was pared by 4 bases and J by 3 bases, with 2 bases of the junction left unmatched. The CDR3 loop spans 14 amino acids. CDR3 DNA: TGTGCCTGGACTACTAGCGGGAGCTACAATGAGCAGTTCTTC. Translation gives CAWTTSGSYNEQFF. The full variable domain, in which reference TRBV30 and TRBJ2-1 provide the parts outside the CDR3, is SQTIHQWPATLVQPVGSPLSLECTVEGTSNPNLYWYRQAAGRGLQLLFYSVGIGQISSEVPQNLSASRPQDRQFILSSKKLLLSDSGFYLCAWTTSGSYNEQFFGPGTRLTVL.

The V call is TRBV25-1, the J call TRBJ1-1; D remains unclear. This CDR3 contains 13 residues. Germline V gene sequence: CDR1 MGHDK, CDR2 SYGVNS. Trimming stripped 3 bases from V and 6 bases from J, with 11 bases between. CDR3 protein: CASSEGGLAEAFF. CDR3 DNA: TGTGCCAGCAGTGAGGGAGGCTTGGCTGAAGCTTTCTTT.

The chain employs TRBV4-1 and TRBJ2-3; 8 bases fit TRBD2. Trimming at V came to 1 base and at J to 4 bases, leaving 7 bases not matched to a gene. From germline, CDR1 is MGHRA and CDR2 YSYEKL. CDR3 length: 16 residues. The CDR3 reads CASSQGVAGLPDTQYF. For the CDR3, the DNA is TGCGCCAGCAGCCAAGGGGTAGCGGGGCTTCCAGATACGCAGTATTTT.

This clone was detected a few times. The rearrangement uses TRBV4-2 and TRBJ2-3, with D unclear. CDR1 is LGHNA and CDR2 is YNFKEQ in the germline V gene. V shed 3 bases and J shed 4 bases, with 17 bases lying between them. This CDR3 is built from 16 residues. DNA for the CDR3: TGTGCCAGCAGCCAGGGATTTAGCCTAGTGGCAGATACGCAGTATTTT. Its translation: CASSQGFSLVADTQYF.

Written as DNA, the CDR3 is TGCAGCGCGCGACAGATGTACAATGAGCAGTTCTTC. It codes for CSARQMYNEQFF. This chain uses TRBV29-1 with TRBJ2-1, with D perhaps matching TRBD1 (5 bases). Deletions cut 7 bases from V and 4 bases from J, with 11 bases between. The germline V gene has CDR1 SQVTM and CDR2 ANQGSEA. The CDR3 is made up of 12 amino acids.

The chain has TRBV18 and TRBJ2-3; 8 bases map to TRBD2. V shed 6 bases and J 8 bases; nucleotides not matched to a gene: 7. The CDR3 runs 13 residues. CDR1 and CDR2 (germline): KGHSH, LQKENI. CDR3 region: CASSQAGEGTQYF. The CDR3 DNA is TGTGCCAGCTCTCAAGCGGGAGAGGGTACGCAGTATTTT.

This clone was counted between two and nine times. The chain employs TRBV9 and TRBJ2-3; D may be TRBD2 (6 bases). CDR3 size: 15 residues. V was trimmed by 2 bases and J by 0 bases, leaving 10 bases between them. Germline V gene data show CDR1 as SGDLS and CDR2 as YYNGEE. The CDR3 sequence: CASSVLATSTDTQYF. The CDR3 region has the DNA TGTGCCAGCAGCGTTCTAGCGACCAGCACAGATACGCAGTATTTT.

This clone was found a few times. The gene calls are TRBV7-2 and TRBJ2-7, with 7 bases fitting TRBD2. The CDR3 has 16 residues. V was clipped by 5 bases and J by 4 bases; unmatched bases: 14. Germline V gives CDR1 SGHTA, CDR2 FQGNSA. The CDR3 protein is CASSPGLLRGGYEQYF. The CDR3 nucleotides read TGTGCCAGCAGCCCAGGGCTTCTGAGGGGAGGGTACGAGCAGTACTTC.

The chain has TRBV29-1 and TRBJ1-1; the match to TRBD1 covers 9 bases. The J segment lost 6 bases and the V segment lost 6 bases, leaving 5 bases of the junction unmatched. The CDR3 loop spans 12 amino acids. Looked up from germline, CDR1 is SQVTM and CDR2 is ANQGSEA. The CDR3 DNA reads as TGCAGCGTCGCGGACAGGGGTGCTGAAGCTTTCTTT. Its translation is CSVADRGAEAFF.

The chain's CDR3 is CASSFKSRTGSWKTQYF. DNA for the CDR3: TGTGCCAGCAGTTTTAAGTCGAGGACAGGGAGTTGGAAGACCCAGTACTTC. The V call is TRBV28, the J call TRBJ2-5, with 8 bases matching TRBD1. V gave up 3 bases and J gave up 6 bases; unmatched junction bases: 15. The CDR3 is 17 residues long. Germline values: CDR1 MDHEN, CDR2 SYDVKM.

This chain connects TRBV6-1 to TRBJ2-4, with 8 bases fitting TRBD1. CDR1 is MNHNS, CDR2 SASEGT, per germline. Germline trimming cut 10 bases from V and 1 base from J; bases unmatched to any gene: 6. The CDR3 runs to 14 residues. The DNA of the CDR3 is TGTGCCACCTGGGACAGGAGGGCCAAAAACATTCAGTACTTC. Translation gives CATWDRRAKNIQYF.

This clone has a handful of counts. This chain uses TRBV7-9 with TRBJ2-2; 7 bases map to TRBD1. The CDR3 is 15 residues long. Germline loops: CDR1 SEHNR, CDR2 FQNEAQ (reference sequence). Losses at the gene ends were 5 bases for V and 3 bases for J; bases not matched to a gene: 6. CDR3 DNA: TGTGCCAGCAGCCCTGGGACAGTTTACACCGGGGAGCTGTTTTTT. Its protein product is CASSPGTVYTGELFF.

The table lists this clone with a few counts. The rearrangement links TRBV19 to TRBJ2-7; possibly TRBD2 for D (6 bases). CDR3 size: 15 residues. Trimming cost V 4 bases and J 4 bases, with 17 bases left between them. Germline V gene sequence: CDR1 LNHDA, CDR2 SQIVND (reference sequence). CDR3 nucleotide sequence: TGTGCCAGTAGTAATAGCGGAGGTTACCATTACGAGCAGTACTTC. Translating it yields CASSNSGGYHYEQYF.

V is TRBV9 and J is TRBJ2-1; either TRBD1 or TRBD2 may supply D (6 bases each). This CDR3 has 16 residues. Germline CDR1 and CDR2: SGDLS and YYNGEE. V shed 0 bases and J shed 2 bases, with 12 bases lying between them. The CDR3 reads CASSVVTGAAYNEQFF. DNA of the CDR3: TGTGCCAGCAGCGTAGTAACGGGGGCGGCCTACAATGAGCAGTTCTTC.

On this clone itself: Other DNA sequences of this sample code for an identical CDR3. V and J are TRBV5-1 and TRBJ2-5; no definite D call. The germline V gene encodes CDR1 SGHRS and CDR2 YFSETQ. The CDR3 spans 12 residues. The V end was cut by 0 bases, the J end by 2 bases, with 2 bases between. CDR3 in DNA: TGCGCCAGCAGCTTGGCACAAGAGACCCAGTACTTC. The encoded protein is CASSLAQETQYF.

This clone was observed a handful of times. V usage is TRBV25-1 and J usage is TRBJ1-1; possible D gene TRBD1, 6 bases. Germline V CDR1 and CDR2: MGHDK, SYGVNS. V dropped 7 bases and J dropped 4 bases, with 13 bases sitting between them. This CDR3 spans 13 amino acids. The CDR3 reads CASINRVGTEAFF. CDR3 in DNA: TGTGCCAGCATAAACAGGGTGGGCACTGAAGCTTTCTTT.

This clone was recorded a few times. The rearrangement joins TRBV5-1 to TRBJ2-1; D uncertain. Trimming cost V 3 bases and J 0 bases, with 10 bases left between them. Germline values: CDR1 SGHRS, CDR2 YFSETQ. The CDR3 has 15 amino acids. The CDR3 here is CASSSDPSSYNEQFF. Here the CDR3 DNA reads TGCGCCAGCAGCTCGGACCCCAGCTCCTACAATGAGCAGTTCTTC. Full variable domain (remainder filled in from reference TRBV5-1 and TRBJ2-1): KAGVTQTPRYLIKTRGQQVTLSCSPISGHRSVSWYQQTPGQGLQFLFEYFSETQRNKGNFPGRFSGRQFSNSRSEMNVSTLELGDSALYLCASSSDPSSYNEQFFGPGTRLTVL.